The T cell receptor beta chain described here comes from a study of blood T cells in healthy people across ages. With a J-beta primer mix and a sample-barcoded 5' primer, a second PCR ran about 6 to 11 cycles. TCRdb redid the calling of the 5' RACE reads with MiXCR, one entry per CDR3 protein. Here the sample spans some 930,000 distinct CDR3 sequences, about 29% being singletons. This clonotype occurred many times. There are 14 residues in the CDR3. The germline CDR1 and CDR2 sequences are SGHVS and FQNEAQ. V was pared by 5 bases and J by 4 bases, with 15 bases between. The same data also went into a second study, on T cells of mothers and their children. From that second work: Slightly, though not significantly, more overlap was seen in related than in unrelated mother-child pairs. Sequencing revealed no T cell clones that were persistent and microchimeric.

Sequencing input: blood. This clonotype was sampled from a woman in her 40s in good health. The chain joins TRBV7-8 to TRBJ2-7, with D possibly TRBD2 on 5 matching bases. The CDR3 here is CASSPAEGRYEQYF. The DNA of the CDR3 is TGTGCCAGCAGCCCCGCCGAGGGCCGTTACGAGCAGTACTTC.